The 7 T cell receptor beta chains below all came from one sample that was sequenced in a study of blood T cell repertoires in COVID-19. Data came from immunoSEQ multiplex PCR; TCRdb stores just in-frame clones and leaves some out. Among 150,000 to 200,000 clones listed, 81% were seen once. Material for sequencing was peripheral blood. The receptors come from a human donor in a cohort sampled during active COVID-19.

This clone was counted between two and nine times. The rearrangement joins TRBV7-2 to TRBJ2-7; D gene ambiguous. The CDR3 length is 13 residues. Trimming removed 3 bases from V and 1 base from J, with 7 bases in between. Germline V gives CDR1 SGHTA, CDR2 FQGNSA. The CDR3 sequence: CASSFGESYEQYF. CDR3 DNA sequence: TGTGCCAGCAGCTTCGGTGAGTCCTACGAGCAGTACTTC.

This sequence joins TRBV7-2 and TRBJ2-2, with TRBD2 matching 10 bases. Looked up from germline, CDR1 is SGHTA and CDR2 is FQGNSA. This CDR3 contains 16 residues. J lost 1 base, V lost 11 bases, and 10 bases had no gene match. CDR3 amino acids: CAGRTSGGGNTGELFF. As DNA, the CDR3 is TGTGCCGGGAGGACTAGCGGAGGGGGGAACACCGGGGAGCTGTTTTTT.

This clone has just a few counts. J is TRBJ1-5 and V is TRBV14; 8 positions agree with TRBD1. Germline CDR1 is SGHDN and CDR2 is FVKESK. This CDR3 comprises 18 residues. J gave up 6 bases and V 4 bases, and 17 bases lay outside the gene matches. CDR3: CASSLKDRAETRCQPQHF. Here the CDR3 DNA reads TGTGCCAGCAGCCTAAAGGACAGGGCCGAAACTAGGTGTCAGCCCCAGCATTTT.

This chain uses TRBV3-1 (or the pseudogene TRBV3-2) with TRBJ1-4; D unresolved. CDR1 LGHDT and CDR2 YNNKEL come from the germline V gene (reference sequence). This CDR3 comprises 15 residues. The V end lost 0 bases, the J end lost 10 bases, and 15 bases lay between the germline ends. DNA of the CDR3: TGTGCCAGCAGCCAAGATCTGGCAGGCTATGGAAAACTGTTTTTT. Its protein product is CASSQDLAGYGKLFF.

The chain uses TRBV6-5 and TRBJ1-5; D not resolved. The germline V gene has CDR1 MNHEY and CDR2 SVGAGI. The CDR3 is 14 amino acids. V lost 6 bases and J 2 bases, leaving 11 bases between the germline ends. The CDR3 loop is CASSISRGNQPQHF. The CDR3 DNA reads TGTGCCAGCAGCATAAGTCGGGGCAATCAGCCCCAGCATTTT.

The chain links TRBV24-1 to TRBJ2-1; D might be TRBD2 (5 bases). There are 13 residues in the CDR3. The germline V gene has CDR1 KGHDR and CDR2 SFDVKD. The V gene lost 6 bases and the J gene lost 8 bases, with 13 bases spanning the gap. The chain's CDR3 is CATSRGFGYEQFF. DNA of the CDR3: TGTGCCACCAGTCGAGGGTTCGGATATGAGCAGTTCTTC.

The chain couples TRBV5-5 to TRBJ2-4; D is possibly TRBD1 (5 bases). Germline V CDR1 and CDR2: SGHKS, YYEKEE (reference sequence). V shed 2 bases and J shed 0 bases, with 12 bases lying between them. This CDR3 comprises 16 residues. CDR3 amino acids: CASSFLSGLAKNIQYF. In DNA form, the CDR3 reads TGTGCCAGCAGCTTCTTGTCAGGGCTAGCCAAAAACATTCAGTACTTC.